The next 8 T cell receptor beta chains were all read from a single sample in a study of shared clonotypes between healthy human individuals. Clones were read by immunoSEQ multiplex PCR, and TCRdb kept only the in-frame ones, dropping some. The sample gives about 700,000 clones, about 92% of which show up once; about 24% is in the top ten. Naive CD8 populations comprised CD45RO-negative cells positively selected for CCR7, excluding terminally differentiated effector memory CD45RA+ cells. Sequencing was performed on naive CD8+ T cells sorted from blood. The source of these receptors is a young man in good health.

The chain has TRBV19 and TRBJ2-3; tentatively, D is TRBD2 (7 bases). Trimming removed 10 bases at V and 7 bases at J, with 27 bases between. Germline V gene data show CDR1 as LNHDA and CDR2 as SQIVND (reference sequence). CDR3 size: 16 residues. The CDR3 loop is CATSFSLGGPRNTQYF. The CDR3 region has the DNA TGTGCCACCAGTTTTTCGTTGGGGGGGCCCAGGAATACGCAGTATTTT.

The gene calls are TRBV5-1 and TRBJ2-1, with a possible D match to TRBD2 (5 bases). The V and J ends lost 7 bases and 8 bases respectively, with 19 bases between them. The CDR3 has 14 residues. Germline lookup yields CDR1 SGHRS and CDR2 YFSETQ. The CDR3 nucleotides are TGCGCCAGCGGTGGGAGTAAGCTAGTCGATGAGCAGTTCTTC. Translation gives CASGGSKLVDEQFF.

This clone occurred many times. Different DNA sequences within this sample yield the same CDR3. V and J are TRBV6-6 and TRBJ1-2, with 8 bases that match TRBD1. With 8 bases clipped from V and 7 bases from J, the junction kept 9 bases outside the gene matches. Germline CDR1 MNHNY, CDR2 SVGAGI (reference sequence). The CDR3 sequence is 13 residues long. CDR3 region: CASSIVTGGGYTF. CDR3 bases: TGTGCCAGCTCCATCGTAACAGGGGGTGGCTACACCTTC.

V and J are TRBV9 and TRBJ1-3, with D possibly matching TRBD1 (5 bases). CDR3 length: 15 residues. From germline, CDR1 is SGDLS and CDR2 YYNGEE. Trimming left V 3 bases short and J 6 bases short, with 16 bases between. The CDR3 DNA is TGTGCCAGCAGCGCCCGGGCAGGGACCTTAAACACCATATATTTT. Its translation: CASSARAGTLNTIYF.

This chain uses TRBV6-5 with TRBJ2-5; TRBD2 matches 10 bases. V was pared by 0 bases and J by 6 bases, with 4 bases of the junction left unmatched. There are 15 residues in the CDR3. Germline values: CDR1 MNHEY, CDR2 SVGAGI. Here the CDR3 DNA reads TGTGCCAGCAGTTACTCGCCTAGCGGGAGTAAGACCCAGTACTTC. It encodes CASSYSPSGSKTQYF.

The chain combines TRBV28 with TRBJ2-3, with 9 positions matching TRBD1. The V gene's germline CDR1 is MDHEN and CDR2 SYDVKM. This CDR3 region has 15 residues. With V trimmed by 3 bases and J by 3 bases, 4 bases remained unmatched. CDR3 loop: CASSFRDRATDTQYF. CDR3 DNA: TGTGCCAGCAGTTTCCGGGACAGGGCAACAGATACGCAGTATTTT.

The chain is built from TRBV6-1 and TRBJ1-1; D is ambiguous. Germline V gene data show CDR1 as MNHNS and CDR2 as SASEGT. CDR3 size: 13 residues. V gave up 5 bases and J gave up 1 base, with 8 bases separating them. For the CDR3, the DNA is TGTGCCAGCAGTTTAGGTAAGAACACTGAAGCTTTCTTT. As protein: CASSLGKNTEAFF.

The chain carries TRBV7-6 and TRBJ2-5; TRBD1 matches at 11 bases. V was clipped by 4 bases and J by 5 bases; unmatched bases: 6. Germline loops: CDR1 SGHVS, CDR2 FNYEAQ. This CDR3 comprises 15 residues. The CDR3 DNA sequence: TGTGCCAGCAGCTACCCGGGGACAGGGGGGGAGACCCAGTACTTC. Translation gives CASSYPGTGGETQYF.